This entry features one T cell receptor beta chain sequence. This sample was taken from a study of T cell clones after liver transplantation. The overall study: TCRbeta sequencing after a pre-transplant mixed lymphocyte reaction identified graft-donor-reactive clones, later tracked in post-transplant blood. Standard immunosuppression, with no induction, continued until 12-24 months after transplant. Pre-transplant mixed lymphocyte reactions yielded third-party-reactive TCRbeta sequences as comparators for graft-donor-reactive sequences.

Sorting of unstimulated PBMCs yielded separate CD3+CD4+ and CD3+CD8+ fractions. Here immunoSEQ multiplex PCR was the method, and the copy in TCRdb shows in-frame clones only, minus some. The data hold 35,000 to 45,000 clones, with just over 85% observed a single time. Germline CDR1 and CDR2: SNHLY and FYNNEI. V lost 4 bases and J lost 4, with 11 bases in between. The CDR3 runs to 14 residues. The specimen comprised CD4+ T cells from blood, sampled 24 months after liver transplant. V and J are TRBV2 and TRBJ1-5; D is possibly TRBD1 (6 bases). This TCR came from a human patient who received a liver transplant. Some T cells may originate from the graft donor. The CDR3 reads CASSGIQGNQPQHF. The CDR3 coding sequence is TGTGCCAGCAGTGGGATTCAGGGGAATCAGCCCCAGCATTTT.